Presented here are 26 T cell receptor beta chains from one specimen sequenced in a study of T cells in Graves' hyperthyroidism and ophthalmopathy. Amplified TCR beta CDR3 regions derived from RNA transcripts. The primer set for the first-round RT-PCR of the TCR CDR3 was HTBI. Each CDR3 protein gets one entry after TCRdb re-called the multiplex PCR reads with MiXCR. The repertoire holds hundreds of thousands of distinct CDR3 sequences, with 15% to 20% as singletons. What was sequenced was blood. These receptor sequences come from a woman younger than 35 with Graves' hyperthyroidism.

This clonotype was recorded many times. For the CDR3, the DNA is TGTGCCAGCAGTGAAGTCTTAGTAGCGGGAGCCCAAGAGACCCAGTACTTC. Encoded protein: CASSEVLVAGAQETQYF. The chain employs TRBV6-1 and TRBJ2-5; 9 bases map to TRBD2. Germline CDR1 MNHNS, CDR2 SASEGT. Trimming removed 1 base from V and 1 base from J; junction bases left unmatched: 7. This CDR3 has 17 residues.

The rearrangement joins TRBV5-1 to TRBJ2-1, with 7 bases lining up with TRBD2. J gave up 6 bases and V 4 bases, and 16 bases lay outside the gene matches. Germline V gives CDR1 SGHRS, CDR2 YFSETQ. The CDR3 contains 17 residues. DNA for the CDR3: TGCGCCAGCAGCCCTGCGTTAAGGACTAGGGCAACCAATGAGCAGTTCTTC. This gives the protein CASSPALRTRATNEQFF.

This clonotype was observed at least ten times. The gene calls are TRBV2 and TRBJ2-1, with D hard to call. From germline, CDR1 is SNHLY and CDR2 FYNNEI. With 5 bases removed from V and 4 bases from J, the gap between germline ends came to 9 bases. The CDR3 is 13 amino acids. The CDR3 coding sequence is TGTGCCAGCAGTCCCTTCGGGTACAATGAGCAGTTCTTC. Encoded protein: CASSPFGYNEQFF.

This clonotype was counted ten times or more. The J gene is TRBJ1-5, the V gene TRBV7-2; maybe TRBD1 (5 bases). This CDR3 spans 18 amino acids. The V gene lost 5 bases and the J gene lost 4 bases, with 24 bases spanning the gap. From germline, CDR1 is SGHTA and CDR2 FQGNSA. The CDR3 here is CASSPHPATVNGNQPQHF. In DNA, the CDR3 is TGTGCCAGCAGCCCTCACCCCGCGACAGTAAATGGTAATCAGCCCCAGCATTTT.

The chain is built from TRBV7-9 and TRBJ2-3; no firm D call. V gave up 2 bases and J gave up 0 bases, with 9 bases separating them. This CDR3 has 15 amino acids. Germline V gene lookup returns CDR1 SEHNR and CDR2 FQNEAQ (reference sequence). The CDR3 here is CASSLLRSSTDTQYF. The DNA of the CDR3 is TGTGCCAGCAGCTTACTGCGTTCTAGCACAGATACGCAGTATTTT. Full variable domain (missing parts from reference TRBV7-9 and TRBJ2-3): DTGVSQNPRHKITKRGQNVTFRCDPISEHNRLYWYRQTLGQGPEFLTYFQNEAQLEKSRLLSDRFSAERPKGSFSTLEIQRTEQGDSAMYLCASSLLRSSTDTQYFGPGTRLTVL.

This clonotype has more than one count but fewer than ten. The gene calls are TRBV3-1 and TRBJ2-2, with D possibly being TRBD1 (5 bases). Trimming cost V 4 bases and J 4 bases, with 19 bases left between them. The CDR3 length is 17 residues. Germline V lookup: CDR1 LGHDT, CDR2 YNNKEL (reference sequence). The DNA of the CDR3 is TGTGCCAGCAGCCCGGTGCTGGACACTCGGAGCACCGGGGAGCTGTTTTTT. Translating gives CASSPVLDTRSTGELFF.

The rearrangement joins TRBV5-6 to TRBJ2-2; the match to TRBD1 covers 7 bases. Germline CDR1 and CDR2: SGHDT and YYEEEE. V lost 0 bases and J lost 1; bases outside the gene matches: 12. This CDR3 comprises 19 residues. This chain's CDR3 is CASSLVVGRTGMNTGELFF. The DNA for the CDR3 is TGTGCCAGCAGCTTGGTAGTGGGGCGGACAGGAATGAACACCGGGGAGCTGTTTTTT.

The sample holds a few counts of this clonotype. The chain couples TRBV5-1 to TRBJ2-5; 9 bases are shared with TRBD2. In germline, CDR1 is SGHRS, CDR2 YFSETQ. The CDR3 covers 16 residues. V trimming: 0 bases; J trimming: 4 bases; junction bases outside the gene matches: 7. The CDR3 region has the DNA TGCGCCAGCAGCTTGGGAGCAGTTAGCGGGGGAGAGACCCAGTACTTC. Amino acids: CASSLGAVSGGETQYF.

The chain links TRBV5-1 to TRBJ1-1, with TRBD1 matching 7 bases. Germline CDR1 and CDR2: SGHRS and YFSETQ. The trim removed 0 bases at V and 2 bases at J, leaving 4 bases unmatched. CDR3 length: 15 residues. CDR3 sequence: CASSLAQGDNTEAFF. CDR3 in DNA: TGCGCCAGCAGCTTGGCCCAGGGGGATAACACTGAAGCTTTCTTT.

Many counts were recorded for this clonotype. The chain uses TRBV24-1 and TRBJ2-1; no clear D gene. In germline, CDR1 is KGHDR, CDR2 SFDVKD. The ends were cut back, 3 bases at V and 4 bases at J, with 9 bases in the middle. The CDR3 has 14 amino acids. The chain's CDR3 is CATSDPLLYNEQFF. The CDR3 DNA reads as TGTGCCACCAGTGATCCTTTACTTTACAATGAGCAGTTCTTC.

This clonotype was recorded once. The gene calls are TRBV2 and TRBJ1-4; 8 nucleotides match TRBD1. This CDR3 has 15 residues. With 2 bases clipped from V and 8 bases from J, the junction kept 7 bases outside the gene matches. Germline V CDR1 and CDR2: SNHLY, FYNNEI. CDR3 DNA: TGTGCCAGCAGTGAAAGGACAGGGCAGTCCGAAAAACTGTTTTTT. Amino acid sequence: CASSERTGQSEKLFF.

Concerning this clonotype itself: This may be a read error, as it is one base from a much larger clone. V is TRBV28 and J is TRBJ1-1, with D unresolved. The CDR3 totals 12 residues. CDR1 is MDHEN, CDR2 SYDVKM, per germline. Deletions cut 9 bases from V and 1 base from J, with 9 bases between. CDR3 in DNA: TGTGCCAGTCTACGGGGGAACACTGAAGCTTTCTTT. Translating it yields CASLRGNTEAFF. Variable domain in full (rest from reference TRBV28 and TRBJ1-1): DVKVTQSSRYLVKRTGEKVFLECVQDMDHENMFWYRQDPGLGLRLIYFSYDVKMKEKGDIPEGYSVSREKKERFSLILESASTNQTSMYLCASLRGNTEAFFGQGTRLTVV.

This clonotype was counted ten times or more. This CDR3 is CASSWLRAGGRYNEQFF. The CDR3 DNA reads as TGTGCCAGCAGCTGGCTACGTGCGGGGGGCCGCTACAATGAGCAGTTCTTC. The chain couples TRBV11-3 to TRBJ2-1; 8 bases align to TRBD2. This CDR3 comprises 17 residues. Losses at the gene ends were 4 bases for V and 3 bases for J; bases not matched to a gene: 11. CDR1 is SGHNT and CDR2 is YENEEA in the germline V gene.

This clonotype was recorded a few times. The chain recombines TRBV7-9 with TRBJ2-7; possibly TRBD2 for D (5 bases). Deletions cut 5 bases from V and 7 bases from J, with 15 bases between. This CDR3 is 13 amino acids long. CDR1 is SEHNR and CDR2 is FQNEAQ in the germline V gene (reference sequence). The CDR3 loop reads CASSLLGRGEQYF. The CDR3 coding sequence is TGTGCCAGCAGCCTCCTTGGCAGAGGGGAGCAGTACTTC.

This clonotype came up a few times. V usage is TRBV24-1 and J usage is TRBJ2-1, with 13 nucleotides matching TRBD2. The CDR3 length is 15 residues. The germline gives CDR1 KGHDR, CDR2 SFDVKD. V trimming: 10 bases; J trimming: 7 bases; junction bases outside the gene matches: 9. CDR3 sequence (DNA): TGTGCCACACAGACTAGCGGGAGGTTGAGGAATGAGCAGTTCTTC. Its protein product is CATQTSGRLRNEQFF.

This clonotype was counted ten times or more. This chain links TRBV7-6 with TRBJ2-7, with 12 bases aligning to TRBD1. This CDR3 region has 17 residues. Trimming removed 1 base from V and 0 bases from J; junction bases left unmatched: 4. Germline V gene sequence: CDR1 SGHVS, CDR2 FNYEAQ. This CDR3 is CASSLVAGQGASYEQYF. The DNA of the CDR3 is TGTGCCAGCAGCTTAGTAGCGGGACAGGGGGCCTCCTACGAGCAGTACTTC. Full variable domain (rest looked up from reference TRBV7-6 and TRBJ2-7): GAGVSQSPRYKVTKRGQDVALRCDPISGHVSLYWYRQALGQGPEFLTYFNYEAQQDKSGLPNDRFSAERPEGSISTLTIQRTEQRDSAMYRCASSLVAGQGASYEQYFGPGTRLTVT.

The chain's CDR3 is CASSIPLVRANTGELFF. The CDR3 nucleotides read TGTGCCAGTAGTATACCGTTGGTCAGGGCGAACACCGGGGAGCTGTTTTTT. J is TRBJ2-2 and V is TRBV19, with D maybe TRBD1 (5 bases). The germline V gene has CDR1 LNHDA and CDR2 SQIVND (reference sequence). V was clipped by 2 bases and J by 0 bases, with 13 bases between them. CDR3 length equals 17 residues.

This clonotype was seen many times. The V and J genes are TRBV20-1 and TRBJ1-2; D gene unclear. Trimming cost V 0 bases and J 0 bases, with 11 bases left between them. Germline V gene data show CDR1 as DFQATT and CDR2 as SNEGSKA (reference sequence). This CDR3 contains 15 residues. CDR3 bases: TGCAGTGCTAGAGATATGGCAGTAGCTAACTATGGCTACACCTTC. Translated, it gives CSARDMAVANYGYTF.

The table lists this clonotype with a few counts. The chain joins TRBV29-1 to TRBJ2-5, with a weak D call TRBD2 (5 bases). CDR1 and CDR2 from the germline V gene are SQVTM and ANQGSEA. The CDR3 runs 11 residues. The V and J ends lost 8 bases and 13 bases respectively, with 20 bases between them. DNA of the CDR3: TGCAGCCCTGTTTCAGAGTGGGAGAGGTACTTC. Amino acid sequence: CSPVSEWERYF.

V usage is TRBV19 and J usage is TRBJ1-4; D might be TRBD1 (6 bases). The CDR3 covers 12 residues. Germline V gene sequence: CDR1 LNHDA, CDR2 SQIVND (reference sequence). Trimming shortened V by 7 bases and J by 8 bases, and 11 bases separated the two germline ends. The CDR3 is CASIGQSEKLFF. The CDR3 DNA follows: TGTGCCAGTATTGGACAGTCGGAAAAACTGTTTTTT.

The V gene is TRBV10-3, the J gene TRBJ1-6; no clear D gene. Germline CDR1 ENHRY, CDR2 SYGVKD. The CDR3 length is 14 residues. Trimming stripped 2 bases from V and 7 bases from J, with 9 bases between. CDR3: CAISELGMNSPLHF. CDR3 sequence (DNA): TGTGCCATCAGTGAGCTAGGGATGAATTCACCCCTCCACTTT.

This clonotype was found a few times. This chain joins TRBV29-1 and TRBJ1-1; perhaps TRBD1 as D (5 bases). CDR1 is SQVTM and CDR2 is ANQGSEA in the germline V gene. This CDR3 is 17 amino acids long. Trimming cost V 2 bases and J 0 bases, with 19 bases left between them. CDR3 DNA sequence: TGCAGCGTTGAATCCGCCGCCAGGGCCCAGGTGAACACTGAAGCTTTCTTT. Translated: CSVESAARAQVNTEAFF.

A few counts support this clonotype. The gene calls are TRBV5-1 and TRBJ2-3; the match to TRBD2 covers 9 bases. Germline V gene sequence: CDR1 SGHRS, CDR2 YFSETQ. The CDR3 contains 17 residues. V shed 0 bases, J shed 7 bases, and the junction held 12 bases outside the gene matches. The CDR3 nucleotides read TGCGCCAGCAGCTTGGAGGCTGTGGCTAGCGGGATAAATACGCAGTATTTT. Protein sequence: CASSLEAVASGINTQYF.

The chain employs TRBV14 and TRBJ2-2, with TRBD1 identical over 8 bases. The junction had 12 bases not matched to a gene; V was cut back by 1 base and J by 2 bases. Germline CDR1 SGHDN, CDR2 FVKESK. The CDR3 covers 19 residues. CDR3 amino acids: CASSQVAAPGQVNTGELFF. CDR3 in DNA: TGTGCCAGCAGCCAAGTAGCCGCCCCGGGACAGGTTAACACCGGGGAGCTGTTTTTT.

This clonotype came up a few times. This clone may be a read error of a much larger clone one base away. The chain links TRBV11-1 to TRBJ1-1; D gene uncertain. This CDR3 region has 12 residues. The V gene lost 5 bases and the J gene lost 6 bases, with 10 bases spanning the gap. CDR1 SGHAT and CDR2 FQDESV come from the germline V gene (reference sequence). CDR3 DNA sequence: TGTGCCAGCAGCCCCAAGGAAGCTGAAGCTTTCTTT. Protein sequence: CASSPKEAEAFF.

The V call is TRBV12-3 or TRBV12-4, the J call TRBJ1-2; a possible D gene is TRBD1 (6 bases). This CDR3 region has 15 residues. V lost 3 bases to trimming and J lost 4 bases, with 15 bases between them. The DNA of the CDR3 is TGTGCCAGCAGTTTTAGCCCGGGACACTTCTATGGCTACACCTTC. This translates into CASSFSPGHFYGYTF.